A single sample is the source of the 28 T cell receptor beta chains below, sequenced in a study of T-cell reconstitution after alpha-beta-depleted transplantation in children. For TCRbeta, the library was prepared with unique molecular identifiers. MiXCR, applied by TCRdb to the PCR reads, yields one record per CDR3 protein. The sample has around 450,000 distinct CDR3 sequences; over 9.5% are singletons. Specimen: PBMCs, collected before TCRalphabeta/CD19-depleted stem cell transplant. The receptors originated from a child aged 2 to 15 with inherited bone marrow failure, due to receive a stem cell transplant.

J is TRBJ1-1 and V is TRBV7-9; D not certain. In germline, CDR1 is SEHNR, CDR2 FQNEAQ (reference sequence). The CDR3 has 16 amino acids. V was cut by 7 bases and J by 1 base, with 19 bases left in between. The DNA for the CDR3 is TGTGCCAGCACCTCCATCTCGACCCCGCCGAACACTGAAGCTTTCTTT. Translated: CASTSISTPPNTEAFF.

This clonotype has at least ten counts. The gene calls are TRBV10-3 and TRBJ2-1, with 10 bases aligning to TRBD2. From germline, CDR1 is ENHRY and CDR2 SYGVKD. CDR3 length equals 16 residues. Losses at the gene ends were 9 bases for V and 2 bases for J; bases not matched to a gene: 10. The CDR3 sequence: CAIAIEREGPYNEQFF. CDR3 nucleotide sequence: TGTGCCATTGCCATCGAGCGGGAGGGCCCCTACAATGAGCAGTTCTTC.

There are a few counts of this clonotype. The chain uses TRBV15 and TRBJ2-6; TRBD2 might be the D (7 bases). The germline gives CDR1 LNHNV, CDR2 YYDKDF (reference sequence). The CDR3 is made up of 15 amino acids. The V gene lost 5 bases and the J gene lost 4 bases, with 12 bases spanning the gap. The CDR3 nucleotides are TGTGCCACCAGCCAAGGGGGGGTAGGGGCCAACGTCCTGACTTTC. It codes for CATSQGGVGANVLTF.

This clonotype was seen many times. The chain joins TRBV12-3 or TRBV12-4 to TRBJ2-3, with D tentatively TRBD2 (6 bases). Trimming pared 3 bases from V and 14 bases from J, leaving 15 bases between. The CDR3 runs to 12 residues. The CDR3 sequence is CASSLVEGGWYF. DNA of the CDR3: TGTGCCAGCAGTTTGGTGGAGGGCGGGTGGTATTTT.

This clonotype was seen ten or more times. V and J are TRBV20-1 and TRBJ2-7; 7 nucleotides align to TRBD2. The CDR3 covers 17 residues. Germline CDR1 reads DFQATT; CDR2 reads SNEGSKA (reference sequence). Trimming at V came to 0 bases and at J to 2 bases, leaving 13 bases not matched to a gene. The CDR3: CSARDRGLIPQAYEQYF. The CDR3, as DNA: TGCAGTGCTAGAGATCGGGGACTAATTCCTCAGGCCTACGAGCAGTACTTC.

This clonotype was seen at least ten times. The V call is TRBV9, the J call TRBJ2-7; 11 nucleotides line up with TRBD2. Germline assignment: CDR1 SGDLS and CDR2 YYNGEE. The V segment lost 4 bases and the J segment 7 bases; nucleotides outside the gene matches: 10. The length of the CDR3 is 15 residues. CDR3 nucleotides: TGTGCCAGCAGCTACACTAGCGGGAGTAAAGGAGAGCAGTACTTC. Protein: CASSYTSGSKGEQYF.

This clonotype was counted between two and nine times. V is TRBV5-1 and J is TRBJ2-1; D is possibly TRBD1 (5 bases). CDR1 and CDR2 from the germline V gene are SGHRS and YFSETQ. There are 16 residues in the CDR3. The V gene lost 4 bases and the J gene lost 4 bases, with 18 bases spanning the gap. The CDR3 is CASSQPWLTAYNEQFF. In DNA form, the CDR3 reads TGCGCCAGCAGCCAGCCGTGGTTGACAGCTTACAATGAGCAGTTCTTC.

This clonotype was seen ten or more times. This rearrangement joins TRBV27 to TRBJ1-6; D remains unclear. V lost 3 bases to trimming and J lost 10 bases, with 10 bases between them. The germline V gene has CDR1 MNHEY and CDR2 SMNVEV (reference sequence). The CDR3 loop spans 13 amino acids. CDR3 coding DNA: TGTGCCAGCAGTTTTTCTGTATTATCACCCCTCCACTTT. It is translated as CASSFSVLSPLHF.

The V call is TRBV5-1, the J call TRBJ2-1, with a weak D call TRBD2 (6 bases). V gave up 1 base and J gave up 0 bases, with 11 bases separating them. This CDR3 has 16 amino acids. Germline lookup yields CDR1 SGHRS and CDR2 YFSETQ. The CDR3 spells CASSLLSGYSYNEQFF. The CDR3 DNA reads TGCGCCAGCAGCTTGCTTAGCGGTTACTCCTACAATGAGCAGTTCTTC.

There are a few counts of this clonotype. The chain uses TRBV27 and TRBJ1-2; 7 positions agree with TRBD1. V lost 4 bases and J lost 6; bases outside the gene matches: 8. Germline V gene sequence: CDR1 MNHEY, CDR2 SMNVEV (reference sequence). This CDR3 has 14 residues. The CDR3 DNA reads TGTGCCAGCAGTTATGGGCCTGGGACAGATGGCTACACCTTC. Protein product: CASSYGPGTDGYTF.

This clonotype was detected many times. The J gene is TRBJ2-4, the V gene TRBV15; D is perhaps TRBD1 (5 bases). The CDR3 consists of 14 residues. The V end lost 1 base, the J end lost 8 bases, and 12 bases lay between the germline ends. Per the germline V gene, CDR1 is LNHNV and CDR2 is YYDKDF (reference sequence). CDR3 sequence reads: CATSRVGPTDIQYF. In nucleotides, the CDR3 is TGTGCCACCAGCAGAGTGGGGCCTACGGACATTCAGTACTTC.

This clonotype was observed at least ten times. The CDR3 region is CASSSVDQETQYF. Here the CDR3 DNA reads TGTGCCAGCAGTTCTGTGGATCAAGAGACCCAGTACTTC. This sequence joins TRBV6-5 and TRBJ2-5; the D is unclear. Trimming stripped 4 bases from V and 2 bases from J, with 8 bases between. There are 13 residues in the CDR3. Germline values: CDR1 MNHEY, CDR2 SVGAGI.

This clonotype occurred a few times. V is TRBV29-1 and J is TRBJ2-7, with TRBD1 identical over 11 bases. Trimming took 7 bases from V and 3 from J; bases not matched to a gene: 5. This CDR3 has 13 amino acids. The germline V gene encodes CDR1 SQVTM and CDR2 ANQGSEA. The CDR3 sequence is CSAAGTGGYEQYF. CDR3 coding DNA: TGCAGCGCCGCCGGGACAGGGGGCTACGAGCAGTACTTC.

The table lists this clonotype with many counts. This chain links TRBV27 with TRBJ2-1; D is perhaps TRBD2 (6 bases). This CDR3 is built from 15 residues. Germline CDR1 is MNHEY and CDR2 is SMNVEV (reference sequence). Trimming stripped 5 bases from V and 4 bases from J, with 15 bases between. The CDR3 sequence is CASSTAPRGYNEQFF. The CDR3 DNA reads TGTGCCAGCAGTACGGCCCCTCGGGGGTACAATGAGCAGTTCTTC.

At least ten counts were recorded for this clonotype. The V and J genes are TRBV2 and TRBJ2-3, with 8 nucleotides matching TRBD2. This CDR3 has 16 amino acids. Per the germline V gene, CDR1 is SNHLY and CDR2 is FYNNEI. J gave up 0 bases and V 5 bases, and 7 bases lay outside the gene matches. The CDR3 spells CASSQTSEPSTDTQYF. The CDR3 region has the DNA TGTGCCAGCAGTCAGACTAGCGAGCCTAGCACAGATACGCAGTATTTT. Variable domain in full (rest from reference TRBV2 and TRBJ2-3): EPEVTQTPSHQVTQMGQEVILRCVPISNHLYFYWYRQILGQKVEFLVSFYNNEISEKSEIFDDQFSVERPDGSNFTLKIRSTKLEDSAMYFCASSQTSEPSTDTQYFGPGTRLTVL.

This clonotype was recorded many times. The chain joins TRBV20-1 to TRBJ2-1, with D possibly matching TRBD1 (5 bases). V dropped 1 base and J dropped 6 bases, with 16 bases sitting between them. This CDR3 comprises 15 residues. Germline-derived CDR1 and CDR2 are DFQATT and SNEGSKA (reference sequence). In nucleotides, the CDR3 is TGCAGTGCTAGAGGGACCCCCGGCAGGGTCAATGAGCAGTTCTTC. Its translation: CSARGTPGRVNEQFF.

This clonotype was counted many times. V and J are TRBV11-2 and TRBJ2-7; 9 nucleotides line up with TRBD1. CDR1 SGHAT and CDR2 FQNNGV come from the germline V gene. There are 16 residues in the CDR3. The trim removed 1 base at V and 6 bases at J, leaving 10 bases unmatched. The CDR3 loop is CASSLGAATGGVEQYF. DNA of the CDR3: TGTGCCAGCAGCTTAGGTGCCGCGACAGGGGGGGTCGAGCAGTACTTC.

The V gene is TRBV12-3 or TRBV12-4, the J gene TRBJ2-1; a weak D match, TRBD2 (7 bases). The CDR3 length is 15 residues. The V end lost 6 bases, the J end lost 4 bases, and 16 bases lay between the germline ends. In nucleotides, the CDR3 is TGTGCCAGCAGCCCAGAGGGGGGGGGATACAATGAGCAGTTCTTC. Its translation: CASSPEGGGYNEQFF.

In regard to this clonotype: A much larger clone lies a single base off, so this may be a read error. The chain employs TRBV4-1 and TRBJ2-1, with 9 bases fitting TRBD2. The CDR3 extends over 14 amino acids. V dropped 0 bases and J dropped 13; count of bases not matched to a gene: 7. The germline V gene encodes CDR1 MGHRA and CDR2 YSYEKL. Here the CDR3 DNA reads TGCGCCAGCAGCCAAGATATAGCGGGAGAGCGACAGTTCTTC. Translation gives CASSQDIAGERQFF.

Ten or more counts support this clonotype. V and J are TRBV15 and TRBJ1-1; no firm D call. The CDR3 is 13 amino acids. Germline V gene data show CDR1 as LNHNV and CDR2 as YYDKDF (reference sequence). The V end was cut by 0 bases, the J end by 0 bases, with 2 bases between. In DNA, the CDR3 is TGTGCCACCAGCAGAGATATGAACACTGAAGCTTTCTTT. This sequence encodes CATSRDMNTEAFF.

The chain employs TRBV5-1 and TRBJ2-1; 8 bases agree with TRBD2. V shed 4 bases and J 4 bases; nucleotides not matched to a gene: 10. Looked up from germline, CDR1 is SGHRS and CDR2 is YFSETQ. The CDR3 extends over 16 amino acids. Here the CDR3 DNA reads TGCGCCAGCAGCCCGGGGGGGACTAGTTCTTACAATGAGCAGTTCTTC. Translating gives CASSPGGTSSYNEQFF.

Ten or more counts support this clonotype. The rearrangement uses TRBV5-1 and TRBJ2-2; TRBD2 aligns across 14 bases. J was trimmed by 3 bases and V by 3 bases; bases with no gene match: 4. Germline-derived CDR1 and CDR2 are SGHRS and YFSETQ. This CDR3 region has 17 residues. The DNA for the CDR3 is TGCGCCAGCAGCTGGGGACTAGCGGGAGAGTACACCGGGGAGCTGTTTTTT. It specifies CASSWGLAGEYTGELFF.

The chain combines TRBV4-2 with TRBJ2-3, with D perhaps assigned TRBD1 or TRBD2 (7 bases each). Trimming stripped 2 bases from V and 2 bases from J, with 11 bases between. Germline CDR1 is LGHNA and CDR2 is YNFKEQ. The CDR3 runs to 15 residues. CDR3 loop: CASSQSGGATDTQYF. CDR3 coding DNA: TGTGCCAGCAGCCAATCAGGGGGGGCCACAGATACGCAGTATTTT.

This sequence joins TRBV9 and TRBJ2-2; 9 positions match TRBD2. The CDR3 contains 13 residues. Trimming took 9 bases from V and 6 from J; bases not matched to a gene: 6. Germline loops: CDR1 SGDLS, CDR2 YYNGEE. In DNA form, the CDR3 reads TGTGCCACCTCTAGCGGGATGGCCGGGGAGCTGTTTTTT. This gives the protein CATSSGMAGELFF.

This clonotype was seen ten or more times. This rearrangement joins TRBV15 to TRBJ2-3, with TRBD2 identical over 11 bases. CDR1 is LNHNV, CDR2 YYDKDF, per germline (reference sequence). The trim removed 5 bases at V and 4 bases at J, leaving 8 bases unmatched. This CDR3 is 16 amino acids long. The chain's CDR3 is CATSRVLAGGADTQYF. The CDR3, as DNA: TGTGCCACCAGCCGAGTTCTAGCGGGAGGTGCAGATACGCAGTATTTT.

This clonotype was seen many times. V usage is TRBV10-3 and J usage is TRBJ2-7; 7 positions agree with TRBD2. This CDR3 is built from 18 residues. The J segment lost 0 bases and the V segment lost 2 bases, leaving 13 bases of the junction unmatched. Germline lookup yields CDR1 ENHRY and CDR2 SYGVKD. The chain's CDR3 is CAISELIGLAESSYEQYF. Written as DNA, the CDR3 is TGTGCCATCAGTGAGCTTATCGGGCTAGCGGAGAGCTCCTACGAGCAGTACTTC.

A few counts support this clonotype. CDR3 in amino acids: CASSPAASYEQYF. In DNA form, the CDR3 reads TGTGCCAGCAGCCCCGCCGCGTCCTACGAGCAGTACTTC. The J gene is TRBJ2-7, the V gene TRBV11-2, with D unresolved. With 5 bases removed from V and 1 base from J, the gap between germline ends came to 9 bases. The CDR3 length is 13 residues. Germline CDR1 reads SGHAT; CDR2 reads FQNNGV.

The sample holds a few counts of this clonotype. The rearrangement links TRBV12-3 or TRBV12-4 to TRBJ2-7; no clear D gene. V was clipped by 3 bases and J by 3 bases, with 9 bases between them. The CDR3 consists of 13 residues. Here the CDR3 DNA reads TGTGCCAGCAGTTTTAGCCTTTTCTACGAGCAGTACTTC. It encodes CASSFSLFYEQYF.